The 13 T cell receptor beta chains below were found in one sample sequenced in a study of blood T cell repertoires in COVID-19. The assay was immunoSEQ multiplex PCR, and TCRdb's table has in-frame clones only and misses some. The profile shows about 120,000 clones, around 81% of them singletons. Sequencing was carried out using peripheral blood. The source of these receptors is a man aged 25 to 45 with COVID-19, enrolled during active disease.

The chain employs TRBV5-4 and TRBJ1-2; a weak D match, TRBD1 (5 bases). The germline CDR1 and CDR2 sequences are SGHNT and YYREEE (reference sequence). There are 14 residues in the CDR3. V lost 0 bases to trimming and J lost 4 bases, with 10 bases between them. The DNA for the CDR3 is TGTGCCAGCAGCTTGGAAGGGGCAAGCTATGGCTACACCTTC. As protein: CASSLEGASYGYTF.

This clone has more than one count but fewer than ten. This chain uses TRBV7-2 with TRBJ2-2, with 9 bases identical to TRBD1. The germline V gene has CDR1 SGHTA and CDR2 FQGNSA. The length of the CDR3 is 16 residues. With V trimmed by 5 bases and J by 4 bases, 8 bases remained unmatched. The CDR3 protein is CASSDGQGFGTGELFF. CDR3 nucleotides: TGTGCCAGCAGCGACGGACAGGGGTTCGGCACCGGGGAGCTGTTTTTT.

This rearrangement joins TRBV25-1 to TRBJ2-7; weak D call: TRBD2 (5 bases). The CDR3 extends over 15 amino acids. The V gene's germline CDR1 is MGHDK and CDR2 SYGVNS. The germline V and J ends were trimmed by 2 bases and 0 bases, with 11 bases remaining between them. The CDR3 is CASSEGEGTSYEQYF. The CDR3, as DNA: TGTGCCAGCAGTGAAGGAGAGGGAACCTCCTACGAGCAGTACTTC.

The V and J genes are TRBV29-1 and TRBJ1-1; D is possibly TRBD1 (6 bases). V lost 7 bases and J lost 0, with 15 bases in between. The CDR3 totals 14 residues. CDR1 and CDR2 from the germline V gene are SQVTM and ANQGSEA. The CDR3 region has the DNA TGCAGCGCCACAGGGAGCAATATGAACACTGAAGCTTTCTTT. Its protein is CSATGSNMNTEAFF.

The chain joins TRBV29-1 to TRBJ2-1, with 12 positions matching TRBD2. The V gene's germline CDR1 is SQVTM and CDR2 ANQGSEA. V gave up 3 bases and J gave up 10 bases; unmatched junction bases: 4. The CDR3 loop spans 13 amino acids. The CDR3 DNA reads as TGCAGCGTTGACCTTCTAGCGGGAGGGGAGCAGTTCTTC. It encodes CSVDLLAGGEQFF.

CDR3 sequence (DNA): TGTGCCAGCAGCTTAGATCCCGGGAACACTGAAGCTTTCTTT. The encoded protein is CASSLDPGNTEAFF. This chain connects TRBV11-3 to TRBJ1-1; no clear D gene. Germline assignment: CDR1 SGHNT and CDR2 YENEEA. This CDR3 has 14 amino acids. The V and J ends lost 0 bases and 1 base respectively, with 6 bases between them.

This sequence joins TRBV18 and TRBJ2-7; D possibly corresponds to TRBD2 (5 bases). This CDR3 contains 14 residues. Trimming shortened V by 3 bases and J by 3 bases, and 12 bases separated the two germline ends. Germline V lookup: CDR1 KGHSH, CDR2 LQKENI. The CDR3 region has the DNA TGTGCCAGCTCACCGAGCGCGGGCGGCTACGAGCAGTACTTC. Its protein is CASSPSAGGYEQYF.

The rearrangement uses TRBV18 and TRBJ2-4; 8 bases are shared with TRBD1. After removal of 4 bases from V and 7 bases from J, the junction contained 3 bases not matched to a gene. The CDR3 is 13 amino acids. Germline values: CDR1 KGHSH, CDR2 LQKENI. The CDR3 sequence is CASSLWTGNIQYF. In DNA, the CDR3 is TGTGCCAGCTCACTATGGACAGGGAACATTCAGTACTTC.

The chain is built from TRBV27 and TRBJ1-3, with D tentatively TRBD1 (6 bases). The CDR3 has 14 residues. Trimming removed 5 bases at V and 2 bases at J, with 10 bases between. Germline assignment: CDR1 MNHEY and CDR2 SMNVEV (reference sequence). The DNA of the CDR3 is TGTGCCAGCAGTCCCGGGACACCTGGAAACACCATATATTTT. It is translated as CASSPGTPGNTIYF.

This chain links TRBV28 with TRBJ1-5; possible D gene TRBD1, 6 bases. This CDR3 comprises 15 residues. The germline V gene has CDR1 MDHEN and CDR2 SYDVKM. V lost 2 bases and J 1 base, leaving 9 bases between the germline ends. The DNA of the CDR3 is TGTGCCAGCAGTTTACTGGACAGAAGCAATCAGCCCCAGCATTTT. Protein product: CASSLLDRSNQPQHF.

The rearrangement uses TRBV19 and TRBJ2-3; no firm D call. This CDR3 spans 14 amino acids. V was shortened by 5 bases and J by 3 bases, with 12 bases between the two germline ends. Germline V gene data show CDR1 as LNHDA and CDR2 as SQIVND (reference sequence). The CDR3 DNA sequence: TGTGCCAGTAGTTCAGGAATCAATACAGATACGCAGTATTTT. As protein: CASSSGINTDTQYF. The full variable domain, in which reference TRBV19 and TRBJ2-3 provide the parts outside the CDR3, is DGGITQSPKYLFRKEGQNVTLSCEQNLNHDAMYWYRQDPGQGLRLIYYSQIVNDFQKGDIAEGYSVSREKKESFPLTVTSAQKNPTAFYLCASSSGINTDTQYFGPGTRLTVL.

This clone appeared a single time. This rearrangement joins TRBV18 to TRBJ2-3; unclear D gene. Per the germline V gene, CDR1 is KGHSH and CDR2 is LQKENI. CDR3 length: 12 amino acids. Trimming took 6 bases from V and 2 from J, leaving 6 bases between them. This CDR3 is CASSSNTDTQYF. In nucleotides, the CDR3 is TGTGCCAGCTCCTCTAACACAGATACGCAGTATTTT.

CDR3 DNA: TGTGCCAGCAGCCCCTGGACAGGAAGCACTGAAGCTTTCTTT. Its translation: CASSPWTGSTEAFF. The chain combines TRBV7-6 with TRBJ1-1; 7 bases line up with TRBD1. The CDR3 is 14 residues long. The V segment lost 5 bases and the J segment 4 bases; nucleotides outside the gene matches: 7. CDR1 and CDR2 from the germline V gene are SGHVS and FNYEAQ.